This T cell receptor beta chain originates from a study of CD8 T cells in ankylosing spondylitis. Study results and caveats: Matched synovial fluid from ankylosing spondylitis patients was reported to be enriched for disease-linked clones. Existing reports had already noted some motif variants in reactive arthritis synovial fluid and blood. A motif in TCR beta, a set of 8 or 9 highly homologous variants, appeared characteristic of ankylosing spondylitis blood.

In regard to this clonotype: The antigen remains undetermined.

This CDR3 is 14 amino acids long. Per germline, CDR1 MNHEY and CDR2 SMNVEV (reference sequence). V lost 8 bases, J lost 1 base, and 12 bases lay in between. As the method for making TCR beta libraries, quantitative 5'-RACE with molecular barcodes was used. Each CDR3 protein is one row after TCRdb ran MiXCR on the 5' RACE reads. The repertoire holds 300,000 to 400,000 distinct CDR3 sequences, with more than 20% as singletons. V usage is TRBV27 and J usage is TRBJ2-1; D may be TRBD1 or TRBD2 (6 bases each). This TCR was sampled from a male donor with ankylosing spondylitis or in good health (not recorded which). Material: blood, either unsorted or a sorted T cell fraction (not recorded which). The CDR3 reads CASCEGGSYNEQFF. Here the CDR3 DNA reads TGTGCCAGCTGTGAGGGGGGATCCTACAATGAGCAGTTCTTC.